A selection of T cell receptor beta chains follows, all from one sample in a study of CD8 T cells in ankylosing spondylitis. TCRdb re-analysed the 5' RACE reads in MiXCR, keeping a single row per CDR3 protein. The top ten clones hold about 6.8% of a sample with hundreds of thousands of distinct CDR3 sequences, approximately 11% of them seen once. The sample comprised blood, either unsorted or a sorted T cell fraction (not recorded which). The source of these receptors is a male donor with ankylosing spondylitis. The CDR3 runs from the conserved cysteine through the conserved F or W. D genes are given only for firm matches. Expanded clones are given a class, and other clones once, few, many or no size at all.

>NA|TRBJ1-2|TRBV5-1|NA
CASSPDSPLSAGGYTF
TGCGCCAGCAGCCCCGATAGCCCCTTGAGTGCTGGCGGCTACACCTTC
>NA|TRBJ2-3|TRBV9|few
CASSVVGLDFTDTQYF
TGTGCCAGCAGCGTAGTCGGGCTAGATTTCACAGATACGCAGTATTTT
>NA|TRBJ1-1|TRBV20-1|NA
CSASSLTEAFF
TGCAGTGCCTCAAGTCTTACTGAAGCTTTCTTT
>NA|TRBJ1-1|TRBV12-3/TRBV12-4|few
CASSLGGLVWNTEAFF
TGTGCCAGCAGCTTAGGGGGATTGGTGTGGAACACTGAAGCTTTCTTT
>NA|TRBJ1-2|TRBV12-3/TRBV12-4|few
CASSLRPATNGYTF
TGTGCCAGCAGTTTACGGCCGGCAACGAATGGCTACACCTTC
>TRBD2|TRBJ2-7|TRBV4-2|few
CASSQGASGRREQYF
TGTGCCAGCAGCCAAGGGGCCAGCGGGAGACGCGAGCAGTACTTC
>TRBD1|TRBJ2-7|TRBV20-1|NA
CSASIGDSGTYEQYF
TGCAGTGCTAGTATTGGGGACAGTGGAACCTACGAGCAGTACTTC
>NA|TRBJ1-3|TRBV12-3/TRBV12-4|NA
CASSSRGVNTIYF
TGTGCCAGCAGTTCCAGGGGAGTAAACACCATATATTTT
>NA|TRBJ2-3|TRBV11-2|few
CASSLGTPETDTQYF
TGTGCCAGCAGCTTAGGGACACCCGAGACAGATACGCAGTATTTT
>NA|TRBJ2-1|TRBV2|NA
CASSESAEVSRNEQFF
TGTGCCAGCAGTGAATCGGCTGAAGTATCTCGCAATGAGCAGTTCTTC
>TRBD1|TRBJ1-1|TRBV5-1|NA
CASSLRQGARGTEAFF
TGCGCCAGCAGCCTAAGACAGGGGGCGCGAGGGACTGAAGCTTTCTTT
>TRBD2|TRBJ2-7|TRBV3-1|NA
CASSLGSSGSEEQYF
TGTGCCAGCAGCCTCGGTTCTAGCGGGAGTGAAGAGCAGTACTTC
>NA|TRBJ2-1|TRBV29-1|NA
CSGVAGDLYNEQFF
TGCAGCGGGGTGGCAGGGGACCTATACAATGAGCAGTTCTTC
>NA|TRBJ2-1|TRBV14|NA
CASSDRVNGYNEQFF
TGTGCCAGCAGCGACCGAGTCAACGGGTACAATGAGCAGTTCTTC
>NA|TRBJ1-2|TRBV7-9|many
CASSIRDNYGYTF
TGTGCCAGCAGCATCCGGGACAACTATGGCTACACCTTC
>NA|TRBJ2-3|TRBV5-1|NA
CASSFSGTQGDTQYF
TGCGCCAGCAGCTTTTCCGGGACTCAGGGGGATACGCAGTATTTT
>TRBD2|TRBJ2-5|TRBV11-2|NA
CASSSGLAGWETQYF
TGTGCCAGCAGCTCGGGACTAGCGGGATGGGAGACCCAGTACTTC
>TRBD1|TRBJ2-3|TRBV5-1|many
CASSFWDRGVDTQYF
TGCGCCAGCAGCTTTTGGGACAGGGGAGTAGATACGCAGTATTTT
>TRBD1|TRBJ1-1|TRBV10-3|NA
CAIREDRDTEAFF
TGTGCCATCAGGGAAGACAGGGACACTGAAGCTTTCTTT
>NA|TRBJ1-1|TRBV19|NA
CASRGIGTNTEAFF
TGTGCCAGTAGAGGGATAGGAACGAACACTGAAGCTTTCTTT
>NA|TRBJ1-5|TRBV21-1|few
CASTSDWTLLPQHF
TGTGCCAGCACCTCGGACTGGACACTACTGCCCCAGCATTTT
>NA|TRBJ1-5|TRBV6-2/TRBV6-3|NA
CASSLRGRENQPQHF
TGTGCCAGCAGCCTACGGGGACGGGAAAATCAGCCCCAGCATTTT
>TRBD2|TRBJ2-7|TRBV20-1|NA
CSARSSGASEQYF
TGCAGTGCTAGGAGTAGCGGGGCCTCCGAGCAGTACTTC
>NA|TRBJ2-3|TRBV20-1|NA
CSARPTRSTDTQYF
TGCAGTGCTAGACCGACTAGGAGCACAGATACGCAGTATTTT
>NA|TRBJ1-1|TRBV18|NA
CASSPPRGEAFF
TGTGCCAGCTCACCACCCCGGGGTGAAGCTTTCTTT
>NA|TRBJ2-4|TRBV2|NA
CASSERGGGVIQYF
TGTGCCAGCAGTGAAAGGGGGGGAGGGGTCATTCAGTACTTC
>NA|TRBJ2-6|TRBV6-5|few
CASSYIDGSGANVLTF
TGTGCCAGCAGTTACATTGACGGGTCTGGGGCCAACGTCCTGACTTTC
>TRBD1|TRBJ1-2|TRBV3-1|NA
CASSHDRGRGYTF
TGTGCCAGCAGCCATGACAGGGGGCGCGGCTACACCTTC
>NA|TRBJ2-2|TRBV5-5|NA
CASSLDLSGNTGELFF
TGTGCCAGCAGCTTGGATCTTAGCGGGAACACCGGGGAGCTGTTTTTT
>NA|TRBJ2-2|TRBV6-1|NA
CASSGTGTGVGGELFF
TGTGCCAGCAGTGGTACCGGGACGGGGGTAGGCGGGGAGCTGTTTTTT
>NA|TRBJ1-1|TRBV5-1|once
CASSLIPGDTEAFF
TGCGCCAGCAGCTTAATTCCGGGGGACACTGAAGCTTTCTTT
>NA|TRBJ1-1|TRBV7-2|few
CASSRKPGDTEAFF
TGTGCCAGCAGCCGAAAACCCGGAGACACTGAAGCTTTCTTT
>NA|TRBJ1-1|TRBV29-1|few
CSAVEGGNTEAFF
TGCAGCGCGGTAGAGGGCGGAAACACTGAAGCTTTCTTT
>NA|TRBJ1-1|TRBV15|few
CATSRTGNTEAFF
TGTGCCACCAGCAGAACGGGGAACACTGAAGCTTTCTTT
>TRBD2|TRBJ2-1|TRBV20-1|few
CSAEPGLAGLGGFF
TGCAGTGCTGAGCCGGGACTAGCTGGCTTGGGGGGGTTCTTC
>TRBD2|TRBJ2-3|TRBV11-3|NA
CASSPRREGTGDTQYF
TGTGCCAGCAGCCCAAGGCGGGAGGGCACGGGGGATACGCAGTATTTT
>NA|TRBJ1-2|TRBV27|once
CASSLGAAAGYTF
TGTGCCAGCAGCTTAGGGGCGGCGGCTGGCTACACCTTC
>NA|TRBJ1-1|TRBV5-6|many
CASSLGGRLTEAFF
TGTGCCAGCAGCTTGGGGGGGCGCCTGACTGAAGCTTTCTTT
>TRBD2|TRBJ2-5|TRBV3-1|NA
CASSRQNSGRAQETQYF
TGTGCCAGCAGCCGCCAAAATAGCGGGAGGGCCCAAGAGACCCAGTACTTC
>TRBD1|TRBJ2-2|TRBV6-1|NA
CASSEDGTGFTGELFF
TGTGCCAGCAGTGAAGATGGGACAGGGTTTACCGGGGAGCTGTTTTTT
>NA|TRBJ2-3|TRBV10-3|many
CAISEVLGLPTDTQYF
TGTGCCATCAGTGAGGTTTTGGGACTCCCCACAGATACGCAGTATTTT
>NA|TRBJ2-3|TRBV25-1|NA
CASSGRSVGTDTQYF
TGTGCCAGCAGTGGTCGTAGCGTTGGTACAGATACGCAGTATTTT
>TRBD1|TRBJ1-2|TRBV29-1|NA
CASGTGARGYTF
TGCGCCTCCGGGACAGGGGCGCGGGGCTACACCTTC
>NA|TRBJ2-1|TRBV5-1|NA
CASSGVYNEQFF
TGCGCCAGCAGCGGGGTCTACAATGAGCAGTTCTTC
>NA|TRBJ1-1|TRBV5-1|few
CASSLDAGRGLGTEAFF
TGCGCCAGCAGCTTGGACGCCGGACGGGGGTTAGGGACTGAAGCTTTCTTT
>TRBD2|TRBJ2-3|TRBV5-1|few
CASSLEPLAFSTDTQYF
TGCGCCAGCAGCTTGGAGCCACTAGCGTTCAGCACAGATACGCAGTATTTT
>NA|TRBJ1-4|TRBV12-5|NA
CASGLVRLAGANEKLFF
TGTGCTAGTGGTTTGGTACGTCTCGCAGGTGCTAATGAAAAACTGTTTTTT